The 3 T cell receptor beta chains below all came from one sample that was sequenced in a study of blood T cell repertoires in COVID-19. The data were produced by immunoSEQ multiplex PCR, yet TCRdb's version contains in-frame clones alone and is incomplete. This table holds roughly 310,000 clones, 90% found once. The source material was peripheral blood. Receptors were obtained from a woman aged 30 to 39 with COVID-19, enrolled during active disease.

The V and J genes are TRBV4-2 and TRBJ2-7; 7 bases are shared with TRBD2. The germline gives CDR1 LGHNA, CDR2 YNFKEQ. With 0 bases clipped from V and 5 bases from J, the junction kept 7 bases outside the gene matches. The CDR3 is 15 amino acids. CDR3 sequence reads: CASSQEGREIDEQYF. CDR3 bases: TGTGCCAGCAGCCAAGAGGGGCGGGAGATCGACGAGCAGTACTTC.

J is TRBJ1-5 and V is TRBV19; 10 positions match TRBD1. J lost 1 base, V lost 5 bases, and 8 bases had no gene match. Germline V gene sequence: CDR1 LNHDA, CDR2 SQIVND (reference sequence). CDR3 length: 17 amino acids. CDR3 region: CASSSEGQGISNQPQHF. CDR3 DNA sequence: TGTGCCAGTAGTTCTGAGGGACAGGGGATCAGCAATCAGCCCCAGCATTTT.

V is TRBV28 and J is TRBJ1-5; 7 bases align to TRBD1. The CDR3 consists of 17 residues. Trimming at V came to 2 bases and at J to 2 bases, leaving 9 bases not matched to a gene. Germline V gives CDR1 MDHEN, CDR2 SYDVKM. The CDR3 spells CASSLVGGPSGNQPQHF. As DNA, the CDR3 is TGTGCCAGCAGTTTAGTAGGGGGCCCCTCGGGCAATCAGCCCCAGCATTTT.